This TCR beta chain was observed in a study of vaccination effects on CD4 cells after COVID-19. TCRdb's table, derived via immunoSEQ multiplex PCR, lists solely in-frame clones and lacks some. The repertoire consists of just under 30,000 clones, with 74% occurring once and the leading ten covering about a sixth. Germline V CDR1 and CDR2: ENHRY, SYGVKD. Trimming took 6 bases from V and 4 from J, leaving 14 bases between them. This CDR3 region has 14 residues. Sequencing was preceded by expansion of antigen-specific CD4+ T cells with viral peptide pools in the ViraFEST assay. Cultured cells yielded isolated CD4+ T cells after less than 11 days. Two-dose BNT162b2 or mRNA-1273 vaccination was given to participants. With respect to this clone: Its antigen remains unknown.

The input for sequencing was CD4+ T cells from PBMCs cultured with HCoV-OC43 spike peptides, taken after COVID-19 vaccination. As for subset: HCoV-OC43 spike overlapping peptide pool stimulation. This sequence joins TRBV10-3 and TRBJ2-3, with D maybe TRBD1 (6 bases). The receptor comes from a human donor who received a COVID-19 vaccine. The CDR3 DNA reads as TGTGCCATCAGGGACAGTATGGTTGCAGATACGCAGTATTTT. As protein: CAIRDSMVADTQYF.